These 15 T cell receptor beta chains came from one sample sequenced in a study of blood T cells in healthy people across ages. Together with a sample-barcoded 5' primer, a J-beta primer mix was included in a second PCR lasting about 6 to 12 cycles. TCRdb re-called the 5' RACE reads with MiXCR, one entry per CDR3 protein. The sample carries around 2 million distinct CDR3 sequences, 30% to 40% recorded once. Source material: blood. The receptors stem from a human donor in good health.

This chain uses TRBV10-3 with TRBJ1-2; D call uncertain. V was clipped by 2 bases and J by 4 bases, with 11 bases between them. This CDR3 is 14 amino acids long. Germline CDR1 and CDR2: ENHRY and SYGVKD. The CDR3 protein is CAISERALAYGYTF. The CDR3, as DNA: TGTGCCATCAGTGAGAGAGCCCTCGCCTATGGCTACACCTTC.

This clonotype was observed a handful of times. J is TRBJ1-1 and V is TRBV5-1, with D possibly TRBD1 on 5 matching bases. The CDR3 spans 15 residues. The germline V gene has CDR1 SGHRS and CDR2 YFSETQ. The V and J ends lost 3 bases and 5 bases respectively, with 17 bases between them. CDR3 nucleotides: TGCGCCAGCAGCTCGTGGGACTTTGGGATTACTGAAGCTTTCTTT. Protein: CASSSWDFGITEAFF.

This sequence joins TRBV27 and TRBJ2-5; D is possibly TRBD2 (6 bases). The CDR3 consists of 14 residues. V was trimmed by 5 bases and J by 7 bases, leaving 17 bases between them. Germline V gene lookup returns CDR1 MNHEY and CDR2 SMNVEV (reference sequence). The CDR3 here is CASSPLRRDVTQYF. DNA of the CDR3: TGTGCCAGCAGTCCCCTGCGGCGGGATGTGACCCAGTACTTC.

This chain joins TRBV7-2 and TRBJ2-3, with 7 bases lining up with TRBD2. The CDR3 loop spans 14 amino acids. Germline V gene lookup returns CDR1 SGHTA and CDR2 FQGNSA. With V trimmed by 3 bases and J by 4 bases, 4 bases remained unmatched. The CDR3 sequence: CASSLERGADTQYF. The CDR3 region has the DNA TGTGCCAGCAGCTTGGAGCGGGGCGCAGATACGCAGTATTTT.

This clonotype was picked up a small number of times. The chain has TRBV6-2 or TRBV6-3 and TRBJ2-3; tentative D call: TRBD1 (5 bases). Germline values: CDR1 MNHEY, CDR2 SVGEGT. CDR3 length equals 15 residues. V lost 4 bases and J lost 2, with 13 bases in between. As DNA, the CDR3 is TGTGCCAGCAGTTCTGGCAGGGCCGACACAGATACGCAGTATTTT. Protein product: CASSSGRADTDTQYF.

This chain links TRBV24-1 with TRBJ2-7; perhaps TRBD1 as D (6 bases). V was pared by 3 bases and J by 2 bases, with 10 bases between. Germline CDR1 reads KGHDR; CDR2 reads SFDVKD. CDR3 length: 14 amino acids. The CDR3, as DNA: TGTGCCACCAGTGATCACAGGGAACCCTACGAGCAGTACTTC. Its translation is CATSDHREPYEQYF.

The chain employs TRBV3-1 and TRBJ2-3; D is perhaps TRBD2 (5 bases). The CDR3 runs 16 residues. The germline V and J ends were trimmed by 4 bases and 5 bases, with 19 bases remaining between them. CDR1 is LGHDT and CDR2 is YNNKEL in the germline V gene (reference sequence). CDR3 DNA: TGTGCCAGCAGCCCACTGGTAAGCGGAGAAATAGATACGCAGTATTTT. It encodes CASSPLVSGEIDTQYF.

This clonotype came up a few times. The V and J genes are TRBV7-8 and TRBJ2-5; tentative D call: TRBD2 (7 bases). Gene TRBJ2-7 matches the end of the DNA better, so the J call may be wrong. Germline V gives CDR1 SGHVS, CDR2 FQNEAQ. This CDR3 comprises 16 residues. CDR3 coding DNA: TGTGCCAGCAGCCCAGCTGGTGGGGGGGCTCTGTACGAGCAGTACTTC. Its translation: CASSPAGGGALYEQYF.

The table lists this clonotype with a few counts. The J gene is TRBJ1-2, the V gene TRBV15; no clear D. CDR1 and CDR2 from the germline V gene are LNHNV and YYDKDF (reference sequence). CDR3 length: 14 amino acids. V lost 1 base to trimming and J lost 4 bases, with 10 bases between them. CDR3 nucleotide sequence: TGTGCCACCAGCAGAGTTGAGGGTAGCTATGGCTACACCTTC. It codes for CATSRVEGSYGYTF.

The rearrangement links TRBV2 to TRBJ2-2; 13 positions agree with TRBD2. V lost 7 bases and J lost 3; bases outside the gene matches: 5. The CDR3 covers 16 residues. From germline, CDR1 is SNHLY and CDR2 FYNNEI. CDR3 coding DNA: TGTGCCAGCACCCTAGGACTAGCGGGGGACACCGGGGAGCTGTTTTTT. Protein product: CASTLGLAGDTGELFF. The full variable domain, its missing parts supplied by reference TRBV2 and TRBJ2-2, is EPEVTQTPSHQVTQMGQEVILRCVPISNHLYFYWYRQILGQKVEFLVSFYNNEISEKSEIFDDQFSVERPDGSNFTLKIRSTKLEDSAMYFCASTLGLAGDTGELFFGEGSRLTVL.

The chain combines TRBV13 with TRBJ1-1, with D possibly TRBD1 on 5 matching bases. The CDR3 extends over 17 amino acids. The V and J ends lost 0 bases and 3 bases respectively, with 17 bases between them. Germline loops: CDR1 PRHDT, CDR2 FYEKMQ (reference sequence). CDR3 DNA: TGTGCCAGCAGCTTAGGCCTTCGGGTTGGGGCAGACACTGAAGCTTTCTTT. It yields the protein CASSLGLRVGADTEAFF.

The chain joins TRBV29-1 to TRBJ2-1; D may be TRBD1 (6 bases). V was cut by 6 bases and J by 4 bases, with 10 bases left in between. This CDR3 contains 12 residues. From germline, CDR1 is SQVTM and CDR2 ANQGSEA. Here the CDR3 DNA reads TGCAGCGTGGGACAAAAATACAATGAGCAGTTCTTC. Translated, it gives CSVGQKYNEQFF.

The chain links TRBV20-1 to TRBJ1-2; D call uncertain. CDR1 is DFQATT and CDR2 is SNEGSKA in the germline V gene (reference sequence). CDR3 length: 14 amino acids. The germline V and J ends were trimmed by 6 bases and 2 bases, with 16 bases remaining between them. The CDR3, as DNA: TGCAGTGCCCCCACCGGACTCCCCAACTATGGCTACACCTTC. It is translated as CSAPTGLPNYGYTF.

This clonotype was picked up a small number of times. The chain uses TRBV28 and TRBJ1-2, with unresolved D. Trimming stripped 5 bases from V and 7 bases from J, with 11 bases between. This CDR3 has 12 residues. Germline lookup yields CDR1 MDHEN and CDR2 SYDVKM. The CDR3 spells CASSPNVPGYTF. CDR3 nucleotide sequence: TGTGCCAGCAGTCCTAACGTCCCTGGCTACACCTTC.

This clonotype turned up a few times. The CDR3 DNA follows: TGCAGTGCTCACGAAGGGGGGGTGTCCTCCTACGAGCAGTACTTC. Its translation: CSAHEGGVSSYEQYF. The chain couples TRBV20-1 to TRBJ2-7; D perhaps matches TRBD2 (7 bases). The V end lost 5 bases, the J end lost 0 bases, and 17 bases lay between the germline ends. CDR1 DFQATT and CDR2 SNEGSKA come from the germline V gene (reference sequence). CDR3 length: 15 amino acids.